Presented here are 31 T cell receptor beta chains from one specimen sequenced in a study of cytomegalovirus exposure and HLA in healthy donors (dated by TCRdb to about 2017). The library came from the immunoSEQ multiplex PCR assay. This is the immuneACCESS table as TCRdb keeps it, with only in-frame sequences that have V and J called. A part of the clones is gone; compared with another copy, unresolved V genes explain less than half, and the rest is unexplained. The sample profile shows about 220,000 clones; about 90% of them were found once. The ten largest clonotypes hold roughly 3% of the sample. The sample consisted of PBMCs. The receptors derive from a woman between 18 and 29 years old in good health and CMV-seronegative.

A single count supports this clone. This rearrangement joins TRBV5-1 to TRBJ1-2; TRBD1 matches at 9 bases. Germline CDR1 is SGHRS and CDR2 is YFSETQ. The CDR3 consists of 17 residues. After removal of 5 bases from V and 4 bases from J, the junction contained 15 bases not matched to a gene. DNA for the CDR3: TGCGCCAGCAGTTCCCAACTCCCCGGGACAGGGACCTATGGCTACACCTTC. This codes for CASSSQLPGTGTYGYTF.

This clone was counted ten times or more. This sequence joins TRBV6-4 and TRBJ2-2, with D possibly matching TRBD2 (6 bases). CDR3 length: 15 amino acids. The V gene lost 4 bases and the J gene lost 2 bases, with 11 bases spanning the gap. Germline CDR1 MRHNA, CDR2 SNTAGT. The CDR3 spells CASSGGGTNTGELFF. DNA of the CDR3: TGTGCCAGCAGTGGCGGCGGGACTAACACCGGGGAGCTGTTTTTT.

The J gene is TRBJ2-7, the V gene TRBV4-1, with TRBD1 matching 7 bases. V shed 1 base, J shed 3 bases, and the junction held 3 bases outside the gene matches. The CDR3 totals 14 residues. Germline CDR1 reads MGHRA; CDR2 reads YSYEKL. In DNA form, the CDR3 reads TGCGCCAGCAGCCAAGGGGACAGTGGCTACGAGCAGTACTTC. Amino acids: CASSQGDSGYEQYF.

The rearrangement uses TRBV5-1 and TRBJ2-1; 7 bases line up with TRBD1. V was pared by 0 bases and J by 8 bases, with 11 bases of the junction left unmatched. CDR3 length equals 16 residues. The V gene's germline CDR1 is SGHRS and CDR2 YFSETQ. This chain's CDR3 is CASSLVTGVPVDEQFF. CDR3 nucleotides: TGCGCCAGCAGCTTGGTAACAGGGGTTCCTGTGGATGAGCAGTTCTTC.

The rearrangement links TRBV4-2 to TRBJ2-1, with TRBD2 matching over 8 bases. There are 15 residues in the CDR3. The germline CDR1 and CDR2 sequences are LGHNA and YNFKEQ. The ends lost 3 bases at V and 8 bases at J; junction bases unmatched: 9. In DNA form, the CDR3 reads TGTGCCAGCAGCCAGGAACAACTAGCGGTTGATGAGCAGTTCTTC. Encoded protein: CASSQEQLAVDEQFF.

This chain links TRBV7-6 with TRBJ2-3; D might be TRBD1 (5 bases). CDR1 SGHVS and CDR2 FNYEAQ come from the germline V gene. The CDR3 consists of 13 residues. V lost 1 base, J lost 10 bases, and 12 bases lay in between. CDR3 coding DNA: TGTGCCAGCAGCTTAGGTTCAGGGTCTTCGCAGTATTTT. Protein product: CASSLGSGSSQYF.

Here the CDR3 reads CATTGTETYGYTF. The CDR3 bases are TGTGCCACCACTGGTACAGAAACCTATGGCTACACCTTC. This chain connects TRBV15 to TRBJ1-2; D ambiguous. The V end was cut by 7 bases, the J end by 4 bases, with 13 bases between. This CDR3 spans 13 amino acids. Germline-derived CDR1 and CDR2 are LNHNV and YYDKDF (reference sequence).

The CDR3 is CASRNRGVYEKLFF. The DNA for the CDR3 is TGTGCCAGCAGGAACAGGGGTGTGTATGAAAAACTGTTTTTT. The V gene is TRBV2, the J gene TRBJ1-4; TRBD1 agrees at 7 bases. Unmatched junction bases numbered 7, after V lost 6 bases and J lost 6 bases. This CDR3 has 14 amino acids. Germline lookup yields CDR1 SNHLY and CDR2 FYNNEI. The full variable domain, rest sourced from reference TRBV2 and TRBJ1-4, is EPEVTQTPSHQVTQMGQEVILRCVPISNHLYFYWYRQILGQKVEFLVSFYNNEISEKSEIFDDQFSVERPDGSNFTLKIRSTKLEDSAMYFCASRNRGVYEKLFFGSGTQLSVL.

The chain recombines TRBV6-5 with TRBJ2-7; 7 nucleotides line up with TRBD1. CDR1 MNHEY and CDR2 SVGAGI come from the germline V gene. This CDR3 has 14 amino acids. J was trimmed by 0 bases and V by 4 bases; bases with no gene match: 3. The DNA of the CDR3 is TGTGCCAGCAGTTTACAGGGGAGCTCCTACGAGCAGTACTTC. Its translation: CASSLQGSSYEQYF.

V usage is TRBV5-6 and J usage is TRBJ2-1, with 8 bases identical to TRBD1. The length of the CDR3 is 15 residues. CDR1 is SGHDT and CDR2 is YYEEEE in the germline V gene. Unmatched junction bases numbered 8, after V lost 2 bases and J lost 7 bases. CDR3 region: CASSFRDRPNNEQFF. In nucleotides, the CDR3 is TGTGCCAGCAGCTTCCGGGACAGGCCGAATAATGAGCAGTTCTTC.

The CDR3: CASSRWTSGFTDTQYF. The DNA for the CDR3 is TGCGCCAGCAGCCGTTGGACTAGCGGGTTCACAGATACGCAGTATTTT. The rearrangement links TRBV4-1 to TRBJ2-3, with TRBD2 matching over 11 bases. The germline CDR1 and CDR2 sequences are MGHRA and YSYEKL. V lost 4 bases to trimming and J lost 2 bases; unmatched junction nucleotides: 5. CDR3 size: 16 residues.

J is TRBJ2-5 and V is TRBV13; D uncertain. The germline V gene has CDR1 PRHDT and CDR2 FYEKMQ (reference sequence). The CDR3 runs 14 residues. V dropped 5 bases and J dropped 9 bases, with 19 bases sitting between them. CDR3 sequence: CASSPQMSPPSQYF. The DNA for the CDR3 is TGTGCCAGCAGCCCCCAGATGTCACCTCCCTCCCAGTACTTC.

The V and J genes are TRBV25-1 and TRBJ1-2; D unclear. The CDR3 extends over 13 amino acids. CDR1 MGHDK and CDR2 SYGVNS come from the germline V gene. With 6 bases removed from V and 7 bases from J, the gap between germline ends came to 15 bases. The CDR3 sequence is CASRLKGAVGYTF. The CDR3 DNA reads TGTGCCAGCAGACTAAAGGGAGCGGTTGGCTACACCTTC.

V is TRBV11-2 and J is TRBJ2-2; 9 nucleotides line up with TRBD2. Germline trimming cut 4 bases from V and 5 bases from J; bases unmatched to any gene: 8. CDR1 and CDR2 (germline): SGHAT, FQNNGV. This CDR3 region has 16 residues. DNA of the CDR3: TGTGCCAGCAGCTCCTTAGCGGGAGTTCGTACCGGGGAGCTGTTTTTT. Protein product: CASSSLAGVRTGELFF.

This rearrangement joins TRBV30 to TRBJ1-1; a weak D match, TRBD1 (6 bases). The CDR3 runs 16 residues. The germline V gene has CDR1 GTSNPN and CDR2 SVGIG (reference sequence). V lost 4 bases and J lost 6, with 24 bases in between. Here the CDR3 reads CAWTEGKQGPGAEAFF. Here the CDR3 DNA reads TGTGCCTGGACCGAGGGAAAACAGGGCCCAGGGGCTGAAGCTTTCTTT. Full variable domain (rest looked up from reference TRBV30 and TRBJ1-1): SQTIHQWPATLVQPVGSPLSLECTVEGTSNPNLYWYRQAAGRGLQLLFYSVGIGQISSEVPQNLSASRPQDRQFILSSKKLLLSDSGFYLCAWTEGKQGPGAEAFFGQGTRLTVV.

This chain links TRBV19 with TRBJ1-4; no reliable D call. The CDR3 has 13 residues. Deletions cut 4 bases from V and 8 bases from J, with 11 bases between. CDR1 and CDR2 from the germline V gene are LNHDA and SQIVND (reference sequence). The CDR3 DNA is TGTGCCAGTAGTACCGGGGTTGGAGAAAAACTGTTTTTT. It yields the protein CASSTGVGEKLFF.

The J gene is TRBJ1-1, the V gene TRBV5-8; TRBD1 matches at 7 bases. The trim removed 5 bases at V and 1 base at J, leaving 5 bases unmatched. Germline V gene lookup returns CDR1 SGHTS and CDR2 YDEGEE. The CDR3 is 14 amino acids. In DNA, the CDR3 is TGTGCCAGCAGGAAAGGGACAGCGAACACTGAAGCTTTCTTT. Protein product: CASRKGTANTEAFF.

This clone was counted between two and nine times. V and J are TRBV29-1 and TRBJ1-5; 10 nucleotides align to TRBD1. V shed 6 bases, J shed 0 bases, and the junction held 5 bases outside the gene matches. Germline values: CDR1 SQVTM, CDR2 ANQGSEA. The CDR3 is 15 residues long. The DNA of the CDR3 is TGCAGCGTCGGTGGGACAGGGGATAGCAATCAGCCCCAGCATTTT. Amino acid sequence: CSVGGTGDSNQPQHF. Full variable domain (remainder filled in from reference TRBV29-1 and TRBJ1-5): SAVISQKPSRDICQRGTSLTIQCQVDSQVTMMFWYRQQPGQSLTLIATANQGSEATYESGFVIDKFPISRPNLTFSTLTVSNMSPEDSSIYLCSVGGTGDSNQPQHFGDGTRLSIL.

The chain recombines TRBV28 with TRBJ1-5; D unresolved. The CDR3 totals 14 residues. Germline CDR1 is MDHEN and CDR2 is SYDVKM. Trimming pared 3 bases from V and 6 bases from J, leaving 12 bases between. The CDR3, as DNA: TGTGCCAGCAGTTTCCAGATACGAGGTCAGCCCCAGCATTTT. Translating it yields CASSFQIRGQPQHF.

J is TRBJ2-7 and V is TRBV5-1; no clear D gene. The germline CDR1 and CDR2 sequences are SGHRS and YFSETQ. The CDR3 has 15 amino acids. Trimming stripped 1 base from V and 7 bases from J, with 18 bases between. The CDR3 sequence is CASSLSVPTRWEQYF. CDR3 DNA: TGCGCCAGCAGCTTGTCCGTCCCTACTCGTTGGGAGCAGTACTTC.

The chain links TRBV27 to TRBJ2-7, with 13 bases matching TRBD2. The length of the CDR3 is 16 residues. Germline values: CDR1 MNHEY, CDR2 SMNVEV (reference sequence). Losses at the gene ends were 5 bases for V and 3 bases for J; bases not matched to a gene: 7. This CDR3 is CASSPRGLAGIYEQYF. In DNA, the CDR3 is TGTGCCAGCAGTCCCCGGGGACTAGCGGGAATCTACGAGCAGTACTTC.

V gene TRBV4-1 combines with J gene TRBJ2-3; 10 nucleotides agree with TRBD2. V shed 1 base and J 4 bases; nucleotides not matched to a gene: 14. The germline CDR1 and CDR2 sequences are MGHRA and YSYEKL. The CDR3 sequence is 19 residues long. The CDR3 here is CASSQVLAGVSKGPDTQYF. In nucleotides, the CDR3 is TGCGCCAGCAGCCAAGTCCTAGCGGGAGTTTCGAAGGGGCCAGATACGCAGTATTTT.

The CDR3, as DNA: TGTGCCAGTGGACAGCACAATGAGCAGTTCTTC. Its translation is CASGQHNEQFF. The chain carries TRBV2 and TRBJ2-1, with D maybe TRBD1 (6 bases). CDR3 length: 11 residues. Germline CDR1 SNHLY, CDR2 FYNNEI. Deletions cut 9 bases from V and 5 bases from J, with 8 bases between. Combining the CDR3 with reference TRBV2 and TRBJ2-1 gives the whole variable domain EPEVTQTPSHQVTQMGQEVILRCVPISNHLYFYWYRQILGQKVEFLVSFYNNEISEKSEIFDDQFSVERPDGSNFTLKIRSTKLEDSAMYFCASGQHNEQFFGPGTRLTVL.

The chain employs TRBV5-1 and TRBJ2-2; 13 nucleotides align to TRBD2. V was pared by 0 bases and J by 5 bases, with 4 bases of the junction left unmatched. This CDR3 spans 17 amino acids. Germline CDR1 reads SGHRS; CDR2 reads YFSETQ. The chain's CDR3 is CASSLGLAGGGTGELFF. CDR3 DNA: TGCGCCAGCAGCTTGGGACTAGCGGGAGGAGGAACCGGGGAGCTGTTTTTT.

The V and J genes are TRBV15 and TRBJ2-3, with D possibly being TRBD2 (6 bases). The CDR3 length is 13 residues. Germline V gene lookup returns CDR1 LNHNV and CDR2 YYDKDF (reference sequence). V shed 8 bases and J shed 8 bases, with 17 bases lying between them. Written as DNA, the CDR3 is TGTGCCACCGGGACTCAGTTATGGAGTACGCAGTATTTT. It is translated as CATGTQLWSTQYF.

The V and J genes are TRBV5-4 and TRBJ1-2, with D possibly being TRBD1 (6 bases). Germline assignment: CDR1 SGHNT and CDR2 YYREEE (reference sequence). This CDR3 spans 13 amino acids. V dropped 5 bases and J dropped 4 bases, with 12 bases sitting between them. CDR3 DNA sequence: TGTGCCAGCAGTTTTGGACAGCCCTATGGCTACACCTTC. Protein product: CASSFGQPYGYTF.

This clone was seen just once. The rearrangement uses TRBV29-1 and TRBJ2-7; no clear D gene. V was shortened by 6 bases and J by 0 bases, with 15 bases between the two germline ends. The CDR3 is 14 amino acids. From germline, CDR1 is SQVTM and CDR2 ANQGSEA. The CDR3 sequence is CSVPVETGSYEQYF. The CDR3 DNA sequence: TGCAGCGTCCCAGTCGAGACTGGCTCCTACGAGCAGTACTTC.

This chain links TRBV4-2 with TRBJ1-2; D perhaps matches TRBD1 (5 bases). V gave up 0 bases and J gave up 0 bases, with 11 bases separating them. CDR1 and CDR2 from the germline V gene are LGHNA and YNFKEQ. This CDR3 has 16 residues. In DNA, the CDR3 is TGTGCCAGCAGCCAAGATCAGGGAGGGGCTAACTATGGCTACACCTTC. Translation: CASSQDQGGANYGYTF.

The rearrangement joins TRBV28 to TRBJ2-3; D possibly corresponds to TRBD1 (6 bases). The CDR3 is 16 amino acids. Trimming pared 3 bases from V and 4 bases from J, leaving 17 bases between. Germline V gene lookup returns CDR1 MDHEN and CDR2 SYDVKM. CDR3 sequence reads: CASSFWGLGAPDTQYF. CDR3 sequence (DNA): TGTGCCAGCAGTTTTTGGGGGCTTGGAGCACCAGATACGCAGTATTTT.

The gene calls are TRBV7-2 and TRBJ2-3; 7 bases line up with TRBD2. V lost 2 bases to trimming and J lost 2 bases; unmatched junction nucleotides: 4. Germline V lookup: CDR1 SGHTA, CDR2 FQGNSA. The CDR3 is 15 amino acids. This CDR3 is CASSLRAGDTDTQYF. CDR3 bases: TGTGCCAGCAGCTTACGGGCGGGGGACACAGATACGCAGTATTTT.

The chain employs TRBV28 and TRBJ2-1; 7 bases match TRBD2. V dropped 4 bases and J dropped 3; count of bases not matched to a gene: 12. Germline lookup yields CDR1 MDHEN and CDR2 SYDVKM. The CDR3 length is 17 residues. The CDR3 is CASSSPLGLAVYNEQFF. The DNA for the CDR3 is TGTGCCAGCAGTTCCCCGTTGGGGCTAGCGGTCTACAATGAGCAGTTCTTC.